These 29 T cell receptor beta chains came from one sample sequenced in a study of blood T cell repertoires in COVID-19. The table came from immunoSEQ multiplex PCR; TCRdb's copy has only in-frame clones and leaves some out. The sample records about 360,000 clones, around 84% being singletons. The sample was peripheral blood. The source of these receptors is a human donor with acute or convalescent COVID-19. The donor label of this sample is uncertain.

About this clone itself: Distinct nucleotide sequences in the sample also encode this CDR3. This rearrangement joins TRBV2 to TRBJ1-5; D is unresolved. This CDR3 has 13 residues. The V gene's germline CDR1 is SNHLY and CDR2 FYNNEI. Deletions cut 2 bases from V and 2 bases from J, with 4 bases between. The CDR3 sequence: CASSERGNQPQHF. In DNA form, the CDR3 reads TGTGCCAGCAGTGAAAGAGGCAATCAGCCCCAGCATTTT. Full variable domain (rest looked up from reference TRBV2 and TRBJ1-5): EPEVTQTPSHQVTQMGQEVILRCVPISNHLYFYWYRQILGQKVEFLVSFYNNEISEKSEIFDDQFSVERPDGSNFTLKIRSTKLEDSAMYFCASSERGNQPQHFGDGTRLSIL.

The V gene is TRBV5-1, the J gene TRBJ1-1; 9 bases agree with TRBD1. Germline CDR1 reads SGHRS; CDR2 reads YFSETQ. J lost 4 bases, V lost 5 bases, and 3 bases had no gene match. The CDR3 is 13 residues long. Written as DNA, the CDR3 is TGCGCCAGCAGGAGGGACAGGGCCACTGAAGCTTTCTTT. It yields the protein CASRRDRATEAFF.

The chain is built from TRBV30 and TRBJ1-1; no firm D call. The CDR3 extends over 13 amino acids. V was cut by 6 bases and J by 1 base, with 12 bases left in between. Germline V lookup: CDR1 GTSNPN, CDR2 SVGIG (reference sequence). The CDR3 DNA reads as TGTGCCTGCCGCCGGGTGGGGAACACTGAAGCTTTCTTT. Amino acids: CACRRVGNTEAFF.

The chain joins TRBV20-1 to TRBJ1-2, with TRBD1 matching over 9 bases. Germline V CDR1 and CDR2: DFQATT, SNEGSKA (reference sequence). The trim removed 3 bases at V and 7 bases at J, leaving 6 bases unmatched. The CDR3 is 13 amino acids. The CDR3 sequence is CSASTGGAVGYTF. CDR3 bases: TGCAGTGCTAGTACAGGGGGCGCGGTTGGCTACACCTTC.

This chain joins TRBV30 and TRBJ1-6; a weak D match, TRBD1 (6 bases). V was shortened by 2 bases and J by 10 bases, with 15 bases between the two germline ends. CDR1 is GTSNPN, CDR2 SVGIG, per germline (reference sequence). The CDR3 extends over 14 amino acids. The CDR3: CAWSLGQPLSPLHF. The DNA for the CDR3 is TGTGCCTGGAGTCTAGGACAGCCTCTATCACCCCTCCACTTT. Looking up the rest from reference TRBV30 and TRBJ1-6 gives the full variable domain: SQTIHQWPATLVQPVGSPLSLECTVEGTSNPNLYWYRQAAGRGLQLLFYSVGIGQISSEVPQNLSASRPQDRQFILSSKKLLLSDSGFYLCAWSLGQPLSPLHFGNGTRLTVT.

The chain has TRBV19 and TRBJ2-7; maybe TRBD1 (6 bases). V was cut by 9 bases and J by 3 bases, with 15 bases left in between. The CDR3 runs to 13 residues. CDR1 is LNHDA and CDR2 is SQIVND in the germline V gene (reference sequence). CDR3 amino acids: CASSTGAYYEQYF. The CDR3 coding sequence is TGTGCCAGCTCGACAGGCGCATACTACGAGCAGTACTTC.

Only a few counts were recorded for this clone. The J gene is TRBJ2-2, the V gene TRBV15; 7 bases agree with TRBD1. The V and J ends lost 6 bases and 0 bases, in that order; junction bases with no gene match: 10. Germline V gene lookup returns CDR1 LNHNV and CDR2 YYDKDF (reference sequence). The CDR3 totals 17 residues. This CDR3 reads CATRPPTGLPNTGELFF. CDR3 DNA sequence: TGTGCCACCAGACCCCCGACAGGGCTGCCGAACACCGGGGAGCTGTTTTTT.

The chain carries TRBV7-9 and TRBJ2-1, with TRBD2 matching over 9 bases. The germline CDR1 and CDR2 sequences are SEHNR and FQNEAQ (reference sequence). V dropped 5 bases and J dropped 9; count of bases not matched to a gene: 14. This CDR3 has 16 residues. CDR3 sequence reads: CASSRGVAGVQGEQFF. CDR3 in DNA: TGTGCCAGCAGCCGCGGGGTAGCGGGAGTTCAGGGTGAGCAGTTCTTC.

The table lists this clone with a count of one. The chain employs TRBV10-2 and TRBJ2-2; the D gene is possibly TRBD1 (6 bases). The V gene's germline CDR1 is WSHSY and CDR2 SAAADI. V was clipped by 7 bases and J by 6 bases, with 15 bases between them. The CDR3 spans 14 residues. The CDR3 DNA sequence: TGCGCCAGCATAAACAGGGAAGGAGCCGGGGAGCTGTTTTTT. It yields the protein CASINREGAGELFF.

The chain employs TRBV19 and TRBJ1-2; perhaps TRBD1 as D (6 bases). CDR1 and CDR2 from the germline V gene are LNHDA and SQIVND (reference sequence). Trimming removed 3 bases at V and 2 bases at J, with 10 bases between. The CDR3 is made up of 14 amino acids. The DNA for the CDR3 is TGTGCCAGTAGTATTAACAGGGCGAACTATGGCTACACCTTC. Its protein product is CASSINRANYGYTF. The full variable domain, in which reference TRBV19 and TRBJ1-2 provide the parts outside the CDR3, is DGGITQSPKYLFRKEGQNVTLSCEQNLNHDAMYWYRQDPGQGLRLIYYSQIVNDFQKGDIAEGYSVSREKKESFPLTVTSAQKNPTAFYLCASSINRANYGYTFGSGTRLTVV.

This chain connects TRBV18 to TRBJ2-5; TRBD1 agrees at 9 bases. Germline trimming cut 1 base from V and 0 bases from J; bases unmatched to any gene: 9. This CDR3 spans 18 amino acids. Germline V gene sequence: CDR1 KGHSH, CDR2 LQKENI. CDR3 bases: TGTGCCAGCTCACCACGGAGACAGACAGGGGGAAACCAAGAGACCCAGTACTTC. It is translated as CASSPRRQTGGNQETQYF.

The genes are TRBV3-1 (or the pseudogene TRBV3-2) and TRBJ1-6; D is ambiguous. V was shortened by 4 bases and J by 12 bases, with 13 bases between the two germline ends. Germline V CDR1 and CDR2: LGHDT, YNNKEL (reference sequence). The CDR3 consists of 13 residues. DNA for the CDR3: TGTGCCAGCAGCCTGGGCCCGTTCGGACCCCTCCACTTT. It codes for CASSLGPFGPLHF.

The chain recombines TRBV7-9 with TRBJ2-7, with 8 nucleotides matching TRBD1. The CDR3 contains 14 residues. Losses at the gene ends were 4 bases for V and 4 bases for J; bases not matched to a gene: 6. Germline V lookup: CDR1 SEHNR, CDR2 FQNEAQ (reference sequence). This CDR3 is CASSSRDRSYEQYF. The CDR3 nucleotides are TGTGCCAGCAGCTCCAGGGACAGGTCTTACGAGCAGTACTTC.

The rearrangement links TRBV10-1 to TRBJ2-2; no clear D gene. The CDR3 is made up of 13 amino acids. Germline V CDR1 and CDR2: WNHNN, SYGVQD (reference sequence). The V end was cut by 3 bases, the J end by 6 bases, with 8 bases between. Here the CDR3 reads CASSDPPSGELFF. The CDR3 region has the DNA TGCGCCAGCAGTGATCCCCCATCCGGGGAGCTGTTTTTT.

This clone has a handful of counts. The rearrangement links TRBV7-8 to TRBJ1-4; 8 nucleotides align to TRBD1. V shed 5 bases and J 10 bases; nucleotides not matched to a gene: 9. Germline V lookup: CDR1 SGHVS, CDR2 FQNEAQ. CDR3 length: 14 amino acids. As DNA, the CDR3 is TGTGCCAGCAGCCCAAGGACAGGGCCCGGAAAACTGTTTTTT. It is translated as CASSPRTGPGKLFF.

This clone has a handful of counts. This chain joins TRBV24-1 and TRBJ2-1; 9 bases map to TRBD1. Germline V gene sequence: CDR1 KGHDR, CDR2 SFDVKD. The CDR3 has 14 amino acids. Trimming at V came to 3 bases and at J to 9 bases, leaving 5 bases not matched to a gene. CDR3 residues: CATSDPGQGFEQFF. CDR3 in DNA: TGTGCCACCAGTGATCCGGGACAGGGATTTGAGCAGTTCTTC.

V and J are TRBV20-1 and TRBJ2-5, with 10 bases matching TRBD2. This CDR3 region has 15 residues. The V gene end was trimmed by 3 bases and the J gene end by 4 bases; junction bases not matched to a gene: 8. Looked up from germline, CDR1 is DFQATT and CDR2 is SNEGSKA (reference sequence). Here the CDR3 DNA reads TGCAGTGCTAGTATGCCTAGCGGGGGTTCAGAGACCCAGTACTTC. It encodes CSASMPSGGSETQYF.

Comment on this clone: Different DNA sequences within this sample yield the same CDR3. V gene TRBV5-1 combines with J gene TRBJ2-7; possibly TRBD1 for D (6 bases). The CDR3 consists of 13 residues. From germline, CDR1 is SGHRS and CDR2 YFSETQ. V gave up 4 bases and J gave up 3 bases, with 11 bases separating them. CDR3 amino acids: CASSPGQSYEQYF. The CDR3 DNA follows: TGCGCCAGCAGCCCCGGACAGAGCTACGAGCAGTACTTC.

The chain carries TRBV29-1 and TRBJ1-1, with no clear D. The germline CDR1 and CDR2 sequences are SQVTM and ANQGSEA. CDR3 length equals 11 residues. V lost 4 bases to trimming and J lost 4 bases, with 7 bases between them. The CDR3 DNA reads as TGCAGCGTTGTTCTTCTCACTGAAGCTTTCTTT. This gives the protein CSVVLLTEAFF.

The gene calls are TRBV29-1 and TRBJ1-2; the D is unclear. V was cut by 4 bases and J by 5 bases, with 14 bases left in between. Germline V gives CDR1 SQVTM, CDR2 ANQGSEA. The CDR3 spans 13 residues. The CDR3 DNA follows: TGCAGCGTTGGCCGTATTGGAGCGTATGGCTACACCTTC. Its translation is CSVGRIGAYGYTF.

This clone was seen only once. The V call is TRBV19, the J call TRBJ1-2; D is possibly TRBD1 (5 bases). Germline lookup yields CDR1 LNHDA and CDR2 SQIVND (reference sequence). V lost 8 bases to trimming and J lost 4 bases, with 23 bases between them. This CDR3 contains 16 residues. CDR3 loop: CASSQGSRVGSYGYTF. DNA for the CDR3: TGTGCCAGTTCCCAGGGTAGTAGAGTAGGCAGCTATGGCTACACCTTC.

This chain connects TRBV6-5 to TRBJ1-4, with D perhaps matching TRBD1 (5 bases). From germline, CDR1 is MNHEY and CDR2 SVGAGI. This CDR3 is 15 amino acids long. V gave up 5 bases and J gave up 11 bases, with 21 bases separating them. This CDR3 is CASSTTGARGGKLFF. In nucleotides, the CDR3 is TGTGCCAGCAGTACCACGGGAGCAAGGGGCGGCAAACTGTTTTTT.

V is TRBV19 and J is TRBJ1-2, with TRBD1 identical over 10 bases. J lost 3 bases, V lost 10 bases, and 8 bases had no gene match. CDR1 and CDR2 (germline): LNHDA, SQIVND (reference sequence). This CDR3 region has 14 residues. The CDR3 reads CATAGTGEDYGYTF. As DNA, the CDR3 is TGTGCCACCGCCGGGACAGGGGAAGACTATGGCTACACCTTC.

The chain carries TRBV5-8 and TRBJ1-3, with D perhaps matching TRBD1 (6 bases). In germline, CDR1 is SGHTS, CDR2 YDEGEE. Deletions cut 2 bases from V and 0 bases from J, with 15 bases between. The CDR3 runs 17 residues. The CDR3, as DNA: TGTGCCAGCAGCTTCACCCTGACAGGCCTCTCTGGAAACACCATATATTTT. It yields the protein CASSFTLTGLSGNTIYF.

DNA for the CDR3: TGTGCCAGCAGTTTCCGACTTTCACCCCTCCACTTT. It yields the protein CASSFRLSPLHF. This chain uses TRBV12-3 or TRBV12-4 with TRBJ1-6; D is unclear. V lost 3 bases and J lost 9, with 6 bases in between. The CDR3 runs 12 residues.

The chain has TRBV2 and TRBJ1-6; D is ambiguous. The ends were cut back, 1 base at V and 6 bases at J, with 7 bases in the middle. The CDR3 length is 14 residues. The germline V gene encodes CDR1 SNHLY and CDR2 FYNNEI. CDR3 sequence reads: CASSEGRANSPLHF. CDR3 nucleotides: TGTGCCAGCAGTGAAGGGAGGGCTAATTCACCCCTCCACTTT.

Only one count was recorded for this clone. The chain has TRBV5-6 and TRBJ1-1; D is unresolved. CDR1 and CDR2 (germline): SGHDT, YYEEEE. This CDR3 has 14 residues. Trimming removed 4 bases at V and 1 base at J, with 11 bases between. In DNA, the CDR3 is TGTGCCAGCAGCCGCCGGAGAGAGAACACTGAAGCTTTCTTT. As protein: CASSRRRENTEAFF.

The chain combines TRBV7-9 with TRBJ2-5, with TRBD2 matching 7 bases. Germline assignment: CDR1 SEHNR and CDR2 FQNEAQ (reference sequence). The CDR3 runs to 15 residues. Trimming took 5 bases from V and 5 from J; bases not matched to a gene: 11. For the CDR3, the DNA is TGTGCCAGCAGCGGGGGGGGTCTCCCGGTGGAGACCCAGTACTTC. Encoded protein: CASSGGGLPVETQYF.

Note on this clone: The same CDR3 is also encoded by other DNA sequences in this sample. The genes are TRBV27 and TRBJ2-7; no definite D call. Germline V gene sequence: CDR1 MNHEY, CDR2 SMNVEV (reference sequence). Trimming shortened V by 2 bases and J by 2 bases, and 7 bases separated the two germline ends. The CDR3 has 13 residues. The CDR3 here is CASSLGSTYEQYF. CDR3 DNA: TGTGCCAGCAGTTTAGGTAGTACCTACGAGCAGTACTTC.